The entry that follows covers one T cell receptor beta chain sequence. Its specificity is unknown. This likely comes from a read error, as the CDR3 has no conserved phenylalanine or tryptophan at its end. No DNA is shown, since the ends of the CDR3 on it are uncertain; the CDR3 is the one TCRdb lists. Germline assignment: CDR1 SEHNR and CDR2 FQNEAQ (reference sequence). Counting both end residues, the CDR3 totals 8 amino acids. Previously, flow cytometry had revealed CD8+CD57+ cell expansion in the patients chosen for sequencing. Severe acquired aplastic anemia was diagnosed in all patients. Patients had not yet gotten any therapy when their blood was taken for sampling. The sample originates from a study of CD8+CD57+ T cells in acquired aplastic anemia. The wider study: DNA per sorted CD4+ or CD8+ sample ranged roughly 0.17 to 27.4 ug, averaging around 3.1 ug. Study-level points and caveats: It was found that twenty-nine CD8+ CDR3 sequences were shared between patients and controls.

Genomic DNA, serving as template, underwent TCR beta VDJ and CDR3 profiling. From the reads, TCRdb called clonotypes with MiXCR, one entry per CDR3 protein. This table has 150,000 or so distinct CDR3 sequences, roughly 48% appearing once. This chain uses TRBV7-9 with TRBJ2-7; the listed D gene, TRBD1, was not tested against the DNA. The material sequenced was sorted CD4+, CD8+, or CD8+CD57+ T cells (not recorded which) from PBMCs. The source is a human donor with aplastic anemia. CDR3 sequence reads: CASSTTGL.